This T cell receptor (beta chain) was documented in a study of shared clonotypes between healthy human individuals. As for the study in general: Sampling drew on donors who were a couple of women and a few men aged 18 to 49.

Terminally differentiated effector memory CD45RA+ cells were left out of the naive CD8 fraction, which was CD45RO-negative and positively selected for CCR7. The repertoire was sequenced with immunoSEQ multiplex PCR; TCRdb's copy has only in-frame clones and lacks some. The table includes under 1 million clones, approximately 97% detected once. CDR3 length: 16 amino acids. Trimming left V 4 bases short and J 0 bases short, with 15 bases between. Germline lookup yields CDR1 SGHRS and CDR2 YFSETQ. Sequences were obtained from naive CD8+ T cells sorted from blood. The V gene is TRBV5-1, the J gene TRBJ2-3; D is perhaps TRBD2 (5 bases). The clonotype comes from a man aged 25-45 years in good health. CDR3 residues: CASSEAESISTDTQYF. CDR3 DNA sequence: TGCGCCAGCAGCGAAGCGGAGTCGATTAGCACAGATACGCAGTATTTT.